This T cell receptor beta chain is from a study of CD8+CD57+ T cells in acquired aplastic anemia. Study-wide context: The DNA of sorted CD4+ and CD8+ cells averaged approximately 3.4 ug.

Genomic DNA acted as the template from which TCR beta VDJ combination and CDR3 sequence profiling were carried out. TCRdb passed the reads through MiXCR, listing each CDR3 protein once. In the table there are some 170,000 distinct CDR3 sequences, about 45% of which are singletons. Concerning this clonotype: Its antigen is unidentified.

In patients chosen for sequencing, flow cytometry had shown CD8+CD57+ cell expansion. Study-wide findings and caveats: Patients and controls shared roughly 31 CD8+ CDR3 sequences, highly expressed in patients.

Germline CDR1 reads SQVTM; CDR2 reads ANQGSEA. This CDR3 spans 13 amino acids. Trimming took off 4 bases at V and 6 bases at J, with 13 bases between the two ends. The sample consisted of sorted CD4+, CD8+, or CD8+CD57+ T cells (not recorded which) from PBMCs. This sequence originates from a human donor with aplastic anemia. V and J are TRBV29-1 and TRBJ1-5; tentative D call: TRBD1 (5 bases). The CDR3 bases are TGCAGCGTTGCTTCGGACACAGGTCAGCCCCAGCATTTT. This encodes CSVASDTGQPQHF.